This section outlines one T cell receptor (beta chain) sequence together with its context. Its cognate antigen is unknown. This sample is drawn from a study of CD8 T cells in Susac syndrome. Study results and caveats: The authors acknowledged that their TCR sequencing and HLA analysis involved a relatively small number of individuals.

Negative isolation yielded the CD8+ and CD4+ T cells, while FACS enriched the TEMRA cells. Germline V gene lookup returns CDR1 MNHEY and CDR2 SVGEGT. This CDR3 is built from 15 residues. V was pared by 5 bases and J by 4 bases, with 15 bases between. RNA in amounts of about 0.5 to 1 ug was reverse transcribed with random hexamers. Coverage of TCR beta CDR3 amplification by immunoSEQ multiplex PCR extended to 54 Vbeta and 13 Jbeta. TCRdb called the immunoSEQ multiplex PCR reads again in MiXCR, with one record for every CDR3 protein. The table lists some 190,000 distinct CDR3 sequences, less than 95% of them singletons.

The sample taken for sequencing was CD4+ T cells from PBMCs. The chain has TRBV6-2 or TRBV6-3 and TRBJ2-1; maybe TRBD1 (6 bases). The TCR was taken from a human donor in good health. The CDR3 sequence: CASSPGTSAYNEQFF. CDR3 bases: TGTGCCAGCAGTCCCGGGACATCTGCTTACAATGAGCAGTTCTTC.